Listed here are 22 T cell receptor beta chains from one sample, sequenced in a study of CD8 T cells in ankylosing spondylitis. TCRdb re-called the 5' RACE reads through MiXCR, storing one row per CDR3 protein. Among 250,000 or so distinct CDR3 sequences listed, approximately 12% were seen once. Input material: blood, either unsorted or a sorted T cell fraction (not recorded which). These receptors came from a male donor with ankylosing spondylitis or in good health (not recorded which).

This clonotype occurred many times. This chain connects TRBV5-1 to TRBJ2-3, with 8 bases identical to TRBD1. Germline values: CDR1 SGHRS, CDR2 YFSETQ. The V and J ends lost 3 bases and 4 bases, in that order; junction bases with no gene match: 7. The CDR3 loop spans 15 amino acids. CDR3 in DNA: TGCGCCAGCAGCTCTCAGACAGGGGACGCAGATACGCAGTATTTT. Residues: CASSSQTGDADTQYF.

This clonotype was found a few times. The chain employs TRBV5-1 and TRBJ2-5, with D perhaps matching TRBD1 or TRBD2 (5 bases each). The germline CDR1 and CDR2 sequences are SGHRS and YFSETQ. CDR3 length equals 15 residues. Trimming removed 4 bases from V and 3 bases from J, with 16 bases in between. The CDR3 loop reads CASSLNSGTEETQYF. DNA of the CDR3: TGCGCCAGCAGCCTTAACTCCGGGACGGAAGAGACCCAGTACTTC.

In this sample, this clonotype turned up a few times. The V gene is TRBV14, the J gene TRBJ1-6; D may be TRBD1 (5 bases). This CDR3 contains 13 residues. Germline V gene data show CDR1 as SGHDN and CDR2 as FVKESK. The V and J ends lost 5 bases and 11 bases respectively, with 13 bases between them. The CDR3 here is CASSKGRGTPLHF. In nucleotides, the CDR3 is TGTGCCAGCAGCAAGGGGCGAGGGACACCCCTCCACTTT. Full variable domain (remainder filled in from reference TRBV14 and TRBJ1-6): EAGVTQFPSHSVIEKGQTVTLRCDPISGHDNLYWYRRVMGKEIKFLLHFVKESKQDESGMPNNRFLAERTGGTYSTLKVQPAELEDSGVYFCASSKGRGTPLHFGNGTRLTVT.

This clonotype was seen ten or more times. V usage is TRBV20-1 and J usage is TRBJ2-2; 11 positions match TRBD2. The CDR3 is made up of 18 amino acids. V dropped 0 bases and J dropped 7; count of bases not matched to a gene: 13. Germline V CDR1 and CDR2: DFQATT, SNEGSKA (reference sequence). The CDR3 coding sequence is TGCAGTGCTAGAGATCCAATTGGGCTAGCGGGGGGTGTCGGGGAGCTGTTTTTT. Translating it yields CSARDPIGLAGGVGELFF.

The V gene is TRBV7-3, the J gene TRBJ2-3, with D possibly matching TRBD2 (6 bases). The germline CDR1 and CDR2 sequences are SGHTA and FQGTGA. The CDR3 has 15 amino acids. V was cut by 3 bases and J by 1 base, with 11 bases left in between. The chain's CDR3 is CASSFAGRGTDTQYF. CDR3 in DNA: TGTGCCAGCAGCTTCGCGGGACGGGGCACAGATACGCAGTATTTT.

The chain uses TRBV4-1 and TRBJ1-1; 7 nucleotides line up with TRBD1. This CDR3 comprises 14 residues. In germline, CDR1 is MGHRA, CDR2 YSYEKL. Losses at the gene ends were 4 bases for V and 0 bases for J; bases not matched to a gene: 2. CDR3: CASSRQGVNTEAFF. CDR3 sequence (DNA): TGCGCCAGCAGCCGCCAGGGGGTGAACACTGAAGCTTTCTTT.

V is TRBV2 and J is TRBJ1-1, with D uncertain. The CDR3 extends over 14 amino acids. The V end lost 6 bases, the J end lost 7 bases, and 18 bases lay between the germline ends. In germline, CDR1 is SNHLY, CDR2 FYNNEI. The CDR3 protein is CASRPTLMVREAFF. The CDR3 DNA reads TGTGCCAGCAGACCTACCCTTATGGTACGTGAAGCTTTCTTT.

The chain employs TRBV5-1 and TRBJ2-7, with D possibly being TRBD1 (6 bases). Between the trimmed V and J ends, which lost 4 bases and 1 base, there was a span of 12 bases. CDR1 and CDR2 (germline): SGHRS, YFSETQ. The CDR3 length is 14 residues. Written as DNA, the CDR3 is TGCGCCAGCAGCCCCGGGACAAATTCCTACGAGCAGTACTTC. Residues: CASSPGTNSYEQYF.

This clonotype was counted between two and nine times. The chain uses TRBV5-4 and TRBJ2-5; no definite D call. Germline CDR1 reads SGHNT; CDR2 reads YYREEE (reference sequence). The CDR3 totals 13 residues. The V and J ends lost 4 bases and 1 base respectively, with 8 bases between them. The CDR3 bases are TGTGCCAGCAGCCGGCCTAGCCAAGAGACCCAGTACTTC. As protein: CASSRPSQETQYF. Together with reference TRBV5-4 and TRBJ2-5, the CDR3 gives the full variable domain: ETGVTQSPTHLIKTRGQQVTLRCSSQSGHNTVSWYQQALGQGPQFIFQYYREEENGRGNFPPRFSGLQFPNYSSELNVNALELDDSALYLCASSRPSQETQYFGPGTRLLVL.

The CDR3 coding sequence is TGCGCCAGCAGCTTGTTGGCTGCTAGCGGCCAAGAGACCCAGTACTTC. Protein sequence: CASSLLAASGQETQYF. V is TRBV5-1 and J is TRBJ2-5; TRBD2 matches 7 bases. This CDR3 region has 16 residues. CDR1 and CDR2 from the germline V gene are SGHRS and YFSETQ. J gave up 1 base and V 1 base, and 7 bases lay outside the gene matches.

This clonotype was counted ten times or more. The V gene is TRBV5-1, the J gene TRBJ2-2; TRBD1 or TRBD2 may be the D gene (6 bases each). Per the germline V gene, CDR1 is SGHRS and CDR2 is YFSETQ. V was pared by 4 bases and J by 5 bases, with 21 bases between. This CDR3 contains 17 residues. As DNA, the CDR3 is TGCGCCAGCAGCCCAAGAACCTTTACAGGGAGGACCGGGGAGCTGTTTTTT. Translated: CASSPRTFTGRTGELFF.

Only a few counts were recorded for this clonotype. The J gene is TRBJ1-1, the V gene TRBV24-1; possible D gene TRBD1, 5 bases. Trimming shortened V by 4 bases and J by 6 bases, and 20 bases separated the two germline ends. Germline lookup yields CDR1 KGHDR and CDR2 SFDVKD. This CDR3 has 16 residues. The CDR3 DNA is TGTGCCACCAGTGACCCAGAGGACACGGTTCGGTCTGAAGCTTTCTTT. This gives the protein CATSDPEDTVRSEAFF.

V and J are TRBV10-3 and TRBJ1-2, with D possibly being TRBD1 (5 bases). V was cut by 5 bases and J by 10 bases, with 17 bases left in between. Germline assignment: CDR1 ENHRY and CDR2 SYGVKD. This CDR3 has 13 residues. DNA for the CDR3: TGTGCCATCAGTAGGGACGGCCTCCAGCACTACACCTTC. Amino acid sequence: CAISRDGLQHYTF.

This clonotype was detected only a few times. This chain connects TRBV13 to TRBJ2-1; 9 bases map to TRBD2. Germline V gene lookup returns CDR1 PRHDT and CDR2 FYEKMQ (reference sequence). The CDR3 is 15 amino acids. The trim removed 6 bases at V and 2 bases at J, leaving 5 bases unmatched. CDR3 loop: CASRDRGGAYNEQFF. Written as DNA, the CDR3 is TGTGCCAGCAGGGACCGCGGGGGGGCCTACAATGAGCAGTTCTTC.

This clonotype was seen at least ten times. V is TRBV7-8 and J is TRBJ2-1; D is uncertain. Looked up from germline, CDR1 is SGHVS and CDR2 is FQNEAQ. V lost 5 bases to trimming and J lost 8 bases, with 10 bases between them. There are 12 residues in the CDR3. In DNA, the CDR3 is TGTGCCAGCAGCGCAAGTGGGTATGAGCAGTTCTTC. Translating it yields CASSASGYEQFF.

This clonotype was found many times. V usage is TRBV5-1 and J usage is TRBJ2-1; TRBD2 matches 9 bases. V shed 3 bases, J shed 3 bases, and the junction held 7 bases outside the gene matches. This CDR3 contains 16 residues. Germline V lookup: CDR1 SGHRS, CDR2 YFSETQ. CDR3 sequence (DNA): TGCGCCAGCAGCTCAACCCGACTAGCGGACTACAATGAGCAGTTCTTC. This sequence encodes CASSSTRLADYNEQFF. The full variable domain, rest sourced from reference TRBV5-1 and TRBJ2-1, is KAGVTQTPRYLIKTRGQQVTLSCSPISGHRSVSWYQQTPGQGLQFLFEYFSETQRNKGNFPGRFSGRQFSNSRSEMNVSTLELGDSALYLCASSSTRLADYNEQFFGPGTRLTVL.

This clonotype was detected ten times or more. The rearrangement joins TRBV5-1 to TRBJ2-5, with 14 bases lining up with TRBD2. The germline V gene has CDR1 SGHRS and CDR2 YFSETQ. CDR3 length: 17 residues. V gave up 6 bases and J gave up 5 bases; unmatched junction bases: 12. CDR3 region: CASTPRTSGGLVETQYF. DNA for the CDR3: TGCGCCAGCACCCCTAGGACTAGCGGGGGGCTGGTTGAGACCCAGTACTTC.

In this sample, this clonotype turned up many times. The V gene is TRBV12-3 or TRBV12-4, the J gene TRBJ2-7; maybe TRBD2 (5 bases). V dropped 6 bases and J dropped 1 base, with 13 bases sitting between them. The CDR3 covers 14 residues. The CDR3 nucleotides read TGTGCCAGCAGATCTACGGGGTTATCCTACGAGCAGTACTTC. It is translated as CASRSTGLSYEQYF.

This clonotype was counted between two and nine times. CDR3 in amino acids: CASKDRNYGYTF. The CDR3 DNA sequence: TGTGCCAGCAAGGACAGGAACTATGGCTACACCTTC. The chain couples TRBV2 to TRBJ1-2, with TRBD1 matching 7 bases. The CDR3 totals 12 residues. CDR1 is SNHLY, CDR2 FYNNEI, per germline. Germline trimming cut 7 bases from V and 2 bases from J; bases unmatched to any gene: 1.

This clonotype showed up many times. The chain links TRBV5-1 to TRBJ2-1; no firm D call. This CDR3 contains 18 residues. V gave up 1 base and J gave up 0 bases, with 17 bases separating them. Germline assignment: CDR1 SGHRS and CDR2 YFSETQ. In nucleotides, the CDR3 is TGCGCCAGCAGCTTGTTCCTGGCAGGTCGAAGCTCCTACAATGAGCAGTTCTTC. The encoded protein is CASSLFLAGRSSYNEQFF.

This clonotype occurred many times. The V gene is TRBV5-1, the J gene TRBJ2-1; tentatively, D is TRBD1 or TRBD2 (5 bases each). Trimming removed 4 bases from V and 6 bases from J, with 14 bases in between. The CDR3 totals 14 residues. CDR1 SGHRS and CDR2 YFSETQ come from the germline V gene. CDR3 DNA sequence: TGCGCCAGCAGCACCCGGGACGGGGTCAATGAGCAGTTCTTC. Translated, it gives CASSTRDGVNEQFF. The whole variable domain, filled in from reference TRBV5-1 and TRBJ2-1, reads KAGVTQTPRYLIKTRGQQVTLSCSPISGHRSVSWYQQTPGQGLQFLFEYFSETQRNKGNFPGRFSGRQFSNSRSEMNVSTLELGDSALYLCASSTRDGVNEQFFGPGTRLTVL.

This clonotype was observed at least ten times. V gene TRBV5-5 combines with J gene TRBJ2-3, with D perhaps matching TRBD1 or TRBD2 (5 bases each). The germline V gene has CDR1 SGHKS and CDR2 YYEKEE (reference sequence). The CDR3 has 16 residues. Trimming stripped 3 bases from V and 1 base from J, with 15 bases between. The CDR3 loop is CASSSGTDSRTDTQYF. The DNA of the CDR3 is TGTGCCAGCAGCTCAGGGACCGACTCCCGCACAGATACGCAGTATTTT. Supplemented by reference TRBV5-5 and TRBJ2-3, the full variable domain reads DAGVTQSPTHLIKTRGQQVTLRCSPISGHKSVSWYQQVLGQGPQFIFQYYEKEERGRGNFPDRFSARQFPNYSSELNVNALLLGDSALYLCASSSGTDSRTDTQYFGPGTRLTVL.